Listed here are 24 T cell receptor beta chains from one sample, sequenced in a study of T cells after yellow fever vaccination. TCRdb reprocessed the 5' RACE reads with MiXCR, giving one entry per CDR3 protein. The sample lists roughly 11,000 distinct CDR3 sequences, about 6% occurring once. The sequenced sample was PBMCs, either bulk or a sorted T-cell subset (CD4+, CD8+, memory, or dextramer-sorted; not recorded which), obtained on the day of the yellow fever booster vaccination. All receptors derive from a young man who received the YFV17D yellow fever vaccine.

Within the sample, this clonotype is medium-sized. The chain's CDR3 is CASSTEFTGELFF. CDR3 bases: TGCGCCAGCAGCACCGAATTTACCGGGGAGCTGTTTTTT. The chain joins TRBV5-1 to TRBJ2-2; D call uncertain. V was clipped by 4 bases and J by 5 bases, with 9 bases between them. The CDR3 is 13 residues long. The germline CDR1 and CDR2 sequences are SGHRS and YFSETQ. The variable domain in full, with the rest retrieved from reference TRBV5-1 and TRBJ2-2, is KAGVTQTPRYLIKTRGQQVTLSCSPISGHRSVSWYQQTPGQGLQFLFEYFSETQRNKGNFPGRFSGRQFSNSRSEMNVSTLELGDSALYLCASSTEFTGELFFGEGSRLTVL.

Points on this clonotype: A read error may account for a junction end that differs from germline. The V and J genes are TRBV12-3 or TRBV12-4 and TRBJ1-2; D gene uncertain. CDR3 length: 18 residues. CDR3 sequence: CACSFKTGTASLDYGYTF. The CDR3 bases are TGTGCCTGCAGTTTTAAGACGGGTACAGCGTCTTTGGATTATGGCTACACCTTC.

At least ten counts were recorded for this clonotype. This chain uses TRBV5-4 with TRBJ2-1, with 10 nucleotides matching TRBD2. Germline CDR1 is SGHNT and CDR2 is YYREEE (reference sequence). The V segment lost 4 bases and the J segment 7 bases; nucleotides outside the gene matches: 11. The CDR3 contains 16 residues. The CDR3 region is CASSPRDSGRSNEQFF. For the CDR3, the DNA is TGTGCCAGCAGCCCCCGGGATAGCGGGAGGTCAAATGAGCAGTTCTTC.

This clonotype is medium-sized. The V and J genes are TRBV28 and TRBJ2-3; D is undetermined. The CDR3 consists of 12 residues. Trimming left V 5 bases short and J 9 bases short, with 12 bases between. Germline CDR1 is MDHEN and CDR2 is SYDVKM. This CDR3 is CASSTAPRTQYF. DNA for the CDR3: TGTGCCAGCAGTACAGCTCCCCGGACGCAGTATTTT. Full variable domain (rest looked up from reference TRBV28 and TRBJ2-3): DVKVTQSSRYLVKRTGEKVFLECVQDMDHENMFWYRQDPGLGLRLIYFSYDVKMKEKGDIPEGYSVSREKKERFSLILESASTNQTSMYLCASSTAPRTQYFGPGTRLTVL.

Many counts were recorded for this clonotype. The chain is built from TRBV3-1 and TRBJ2-1; 7 bases are a match to TRBD2. Germline assignment: CDR1 LGHDT and CDR2 YNNKEL (reference sequence). V lost 4 bases and J lost 6; bases outside the gene matches: 12. The length of the CDR3 is 16 residues. This CDR3 is CASSPRRAGVPNEQFF. The CDR3 DNA follows: TGTGCCAGCAGCCCCCGTAGGGCGGGAGTTCCCAATGAGCAGTTCTTC.

This clonotype is medium-sized by share. The chain links TRBV5-1 to TRBJ2-1; 8 nucleotides match TRBD2. Looked up from germline, CDR1 is SGHRS and CDR2 is YFSETQ. V dropped 0 bases and J dropped 5; count of bases not matched to a gene: 4. The CDR3 length is 15 residues. Here the CDR3 DNA reads TGCGCCAGCAGCTTGGTTGCGGGAGGAAACAATGAGCAGTTCTTC. The encoded protein is CASSLVAGGNNEQFF.

Judged by abundance, this clonotype is medium-sized. The V call is TRBV29-1, the J call TRBJ2-7; 8 bases map to TRBD2. Germline V gives CDR1 SQVTM, CDR2 ANQGSEA. The CDR3 runs 14 residues. The V segment lost 3 bases and the J segment 6 bases; nucleotides outside the gene matches: 10. This CDR3 is CSVESSGSWGEQYF. In DNA, the CDR3 is TGCAGCGTTGAGTCCAGCGGGAGTTGGGGCGAGCAGTACTTC.

The sample holds a few counts of this clonotype. V gene TRBV7-2 combines with J gene TRBJ2-7; 9 bases map to TRBD2. This CDR3 has 12 residues. Looked up from germline, CDR1 is SGHTA and CDR2 is FQGNSA. DNA for the CDR3: TGTGCCAGCAGCTTAGCCGGGACTAGCCCCATTGTC. Translating gives CASSLAGTSPIV.

Ten or more counts support this clonotype. This rearrangement joins TRBV3-1 to TRBJ2-7; D not certain. This CDR3 has 15 residues. The V gene's germline CDR1 is LGHDT and CDR2 YNNKEL (reference sequence). The V gene lost 5 bases and the J gene lost 5 bases, with 19 bases spanning the gap. The CDR3 loop is CASSFRMPGGNEQYF. Written as DNA, the CDR3 is TGTGCCAGCAGCTTTCGGATGCCGGGCGGCAACGAGCAGTACTTC.

In its sample, this clonotype was seen many times. This chain uses TRBV7-2 with TRBJ2-5; TRBD1 agrees at 10 bases. V trimming: 3 bases; J trimming: 5 bases; junction bases outside the gene matches: 6. The CDR3 covers 15 residues. Germline CDR1 reads SGHTA; CDR2 reads FQGNSA. The CDR3 DNA follows: TGTGCCAGCAGCTTCGGGACAGGGGTTTACGAGACCCAGTACTTC. The encoded protein is CASSFGTGVYETQYF.

This clonotype showed up many times. V usage is TRBV5-1 and J usage is TRBJ2-2; 9 positions match TRBD1. The germline V gene has CDR1 SGHRS and CDR2 YFSETQ. V was pared by 4 bases and J by 4 bases, with 5 bases of the junction left unmatched. The CDR3 sequence is 15 residues long. The CDR3 loop is CASSPGQGGTGELFF. The DNA for the CDR3 is TGCGCCAGCAGCCCGGGACAGGGTGGCACCGGGGAGCTGTTTTTT.

In this sample, this clonotype turned up many times. This chain uses TRBV20-1 with TRBJ1-5, with TRBD1 matching 8 bases. Germline values: CDR1 DFQATT, CDR2 SNEGSKA (reference sequence). The CDR3 is 14 amino acids. The trim removed 6 bases at V and 3 bases at J, leaving 7 bases unmatched. This CDR3 reads CSAQGTGINQPQHF. The CDR3 DNA reads TGCAGTGCCCAGGGGACAGGAATCAATCAGCCCCAGCATTTT.

This clonotype was picked up many times. The J gene is TRBJ2-7, the V gene TRBV5-1; TRBD1 is a possible D gene (5 bases). V was pared by 0 bases and J by 5 bases, with 12 bases between. The CDR3 runs to 14 residues. CDR1 and CDR2 from the germline V gene are SGHRS and YFSETQ. CDR3 loop: CASSLGALRDEQYF. The CDR3 bases are TGCGCCAGCAGCTTGGGGGCGCTCAGGGACGAGCAGTACTTC.

This clonotype is deemed medium-sized. The genes are TRBV5-1 and TRBJ2-1; 11 bases are shared with TRBD2. This CDR3 has 15 amino acids. In germline, CDR1 is SGHRS, CDR2 YFSETQ. J lost 1 base, V lost 5 bases, and 2 bases had no gene match. This chain's CDR3 is CASRGLAASYNEQFF. The CDR3 nucleotides read TGCGCCAGCAGGGGACTAGCGGCATCCTACAATGAGCAGTTCTTC.

This clonotype was detected only once. CDR3 in amino acids: CASIRRQVGGELFF. The CDR3 coding sequence is TGTGCCAGCATCCGAAGACAGGTGGGCGGGGAGCTGTTTTTT. The rearrangement uses TRBV12-3 or TRBV12-4 and TRBJ2-2; D perhaps matches TRBD1 (6 bases). Deletions cut 7 bases from V and 7 bases from J, with 16 bases between. The CDR3 is made up of 14 amino acids.

This clonotype was counted ten times or more. The chain recombines TRBV18 with TRBJ2-1; D perhaps matches TRBD2 (5 bases). With 3 bases removed from V and 10 bases from J, the gap between germline ends came to 13 bases. Germline V lookup: CDR1 KGHSH, CDR2 LQKENI. The CDR3 consists of 13 residues. The CDR3 region has the DNA TGTGCCAGCTCACCGCTACCAGCGGCGGAGCAGTTCTTC. Amino acids: CASSPLPAAEQFF.

This clonotype was recorded many times. The chain is built from TRBV27 and TRBJ2-1; 8 bases map to TRBD2. The germline V gene encodes CDR1 MNHEY and CDR2 SMNVEV (reference sequence). The CDR3 totals 15 residues. V was pared by 3 bases and J by 6 bases, with 7 bases of the junction left unmatched. In DNA, the CDR3 is TGTGCCAGCAGTTTCTCCATAGCGGGAAGCAATGAGCAGTTCTTC. Its translation: CASSFSIAGSNEQFF.

In its sample, this clonotype is medium-sized. The chain recombines TRBV29-1 with TRBJ2-4; no clear D gene. The germline gives CDR1 SQVTM, CDR2 ANQGSEA. The CDR3 extends over 16 amino acids. Trimming removed 0 bases from V and 2 bases from J, with 14 bases in between. The CDR3 loop reads CSVEDNKGWTKNIQYF. CDR3 DNA sequence: TGCAGCGTTGAAGATAACAAGGGATGGACCAAAAACATTCAGTACTTC.

This clonotype is medium-sized in the sample. The chain carries TRBV7-2 and TRBJ1-2; maybe TRBD1 (6 bases). Trimming cost V 7 bases and J 8 bases, with 23 bases left between them. Germline V gene sequence: CDR1 SGHTA, CDR2 FQGNSA. CDR3 length: 15 amino acids. CDR3 in amino acids: CASNLHWDTPSGYTF. CDR3 DNA: TGTGCCAGCAATCTTCACTGGGACACCCCTTCGGGCTACACCTTC.

This clonotype is categorized as medium-sized (0.01 to 0.1%). This chain joins TRBV2 and TRBJ2-4; maybe TRBD1 (6 bases). Trimming shortened V by 5 bases and J by 9 bases, and 14 bases separated the two germline ends. This CDR3 region has 13 residues. CDR1 and CDR2 from the germline V gene are SNHLY and FYNNEI. CDR3 in amino acids: CASSIQDRGIQYF. CDR3 nucleotides: TGTGCCAGCAGTATACAGGACAGAGGCATTCAGTACTTC.

There are many counts of this clonotype. For the CDR3, the DNA is TGCAGTGCGTTTGGGAGGGCGGGCCCTTCACCCCTCCACTTT. Residues: CSAFGRAGPSPLHF. V is TRBV20-1 and J is TRBJ1-6; no clear D gene. Trimming took off 6 bases at V and 9 bases at J, with 18 bases between the two ends. There are 14 residues in the CDR3. CDR1 and CDR2 from the germline V gene are DFQATT and SNEGSKA (reference sequence).

By sample share, this clonotype is medium-sized. The chain recombines TRBV12-3 or TRBV12-4 with TRBJ2-3; TRBD2 agrees at 7 bases. With V trimmed by 5 bases and J by 14 bases, 7 bases remained unmatched. The CDR3 runs 11 residues. As DNA, the CDR3 is TGTGCCAGCAGTCCCGGGACTATTACGTATTTT. This translates into CASSPGTITYF.

At least ten counts were recorded for this clonotype. The chain uses TRBV7-3 and TRBJ2-2; D uncertain. Trimming left V 1 base short and J 3 bases short, with 12 bases between. This CDR3 is built from 16 residues. The germline gives CDR1 SGHTA, CDR2 FQGTGA. CDR3 amino acids: CASSLRPPADTGELFF. The CDR3 nucleotides are TGTGCCAGCAGCTTAAGGCCCCCCGCCGACACCGGGGAGCTGTTTTTT. Complete variable domain (other parts from reference TRBV7-3 and TRBJ2-2): GAGVSQTPSNKVTEKGKYVELRCDPISGHTALYWYRQSLGQGPEFLIYFQGTGAADDSGLPNDRFFAVRPEGSVSTLKIQRTERGDSAVYLCASSLRPPADTGELFFGEGSRLTVL.

Many counts were recorded for this clonotype. This rearrangement joins TRBV18 to TRBJ2-1; D possibly corresponds to TRBD1 (5 bases). CDR3 length: 13 amino acids. Trimming shortened V by 4 bases and J by 4 bases, and 8 bases separated the two germline ends. Germline V CDR1 and CDR2: KGHSH, LQKENI. CDR3 bases: TGTGCCAGCTCACAAGGGGAATACAATGAGCAGTTCTTC. This sequence encodes CASSQGEYNEQFF. Drawing the rest from reference TRBV18 and TRBJ2-1, the complete variable domain is NAGVMQNPRHLVRRRGQEARLRCSPMKGHSHVYWYRQLPEEGLKFMVYLQKENIIDESGMPKERFSAEFPKEGPSILRIQQVVRGDSAAYFCASSQGEYNEQFFGPGTRLTVL.